Listed below are T cell receptor beta chains from one sample, sequenced in a study of human T cells and chemical hapten exposure. TCRdb fed the RACE reads into MiXCR, producing one record per CDR3 protein. This sample yields about 87,000 distinct CDR3 sequences, of which approximately 9.9% are seen a single time; around 3.9% belongs to the top ten. Here the sequenced sample was whole blood, taken in connection with sensitization to the hapten diphenylcyclopropenone (DPC). The receptors here all came from a woman aged 35 to 49 with alopecia areata. Some clones in this sample may be carry-over from other donors' samples. The conserved cysteine and the conserved F or W are not part of the CDR3 here. Where a row states a size, it is once, few, many or the class of an expanded clone; other rows omit it.

V gene,clone size,J gene,CDR3 protein
TRBV6-5,.,TRBJ1-1,ASSRTGAMNTEAF
TRBV12-3/TRBV12-4,.,TRBJ1-1,ASSLNGVGNSEAF
TRBV6-6,many,TRBJ2-1,ASSSQGGVAKNEQF
TRBV6-6,many,TRBJ1-1,ASSLPTGGIEAF
TRBV12-3/TRBV12-4,few,TRBJ2-7,ASRSPGNEQY
TRBV12-3/TRBV12-4,few,TRBJ2-3,ASSSRLAGRFGDTQY
TRBV7-2,few,TRBJ1-5,ASSPRDAVQPQH
TRBV7-9,few,TRBJ2-7,ASSLAGATLSYEQY
TRBV6-5,.,TRBJ2-7,ASTPDRAPYEQY
TRBV3-1,many,TRBJ2-3,ASSRVQDPSTDTQY
TRBV6-5,few,TRBJ1-3,ASSYSATGTSIY
TRBV4-1,few,TRBJ2-3,ASSLRTGTSGGYNEDTQY
TRBV6-2/TRBV6-3,few,TRBJ2-7,ASRTSGFSYEQY
TRBV7-6,.,TRBJ2-3,AGSRRAENRVRNSDTQY
TRBV7-9,few,TRBJ2-7,ASSLAVSISREQY
TRBV6-5,.,TRBJ2-7,ASSYSSSAAEQY
TRBV6-5,many,TRBJ2-3,ASSLLLGSTDTQY
TRBV4-3,many,TRBJ1-4,ASSQLATNEKLF